These 8 T cell receptor beta chains share one sample of origin, sequenced in a study of technical replicates of blood from several donors. Clones were read by immunoSEQ multiplex PCR, and TCRdb kept only the in-frame ones, dropping some. Of fewer than 85,000 clones in the sample, 94% were seen once. Material for sequencing was T cells isolated from PBMCs. The source of these receptors is a human donor in good health.

The chain carries TRBV20-1 and TRBJ1-1, with D uncertain. The CDR3 sequence is 11 residues long. V was shortened by 0 bases and J by 7 bases, with 6 bases between the two germline ends. CDR1 is DFQATT, CDR2 SNEGSKA, per germline (reference sequence). CDR3 amino acids: CSAREQIEAFF. For the CDR3, the DNA is TGCAGTGCTAGAGAACAAATTGAAGCTTTCTTT.

This rearrangement joins TRBV12-5 to TRBJ2-7, with 10 bases aligning to TRBD2. This CDR3 is 14 amino acids long. Germline-derived CDR1 and CDR2 are LGHNT and FRNRAP. V shed 3 bases and J 3 bases; nucleotides not matched to a gene: 2. The CDR3 DNA follows: TGTGCTAGTGGTTTTTGGACTAGCGGCTACGAGCAGTACTTC. Translation: CASGFWTSGYEQYF. The full variable domain, with the rest looked up from reference TRBV12-5 and TRBJ2-7, is DARVTQTPRHKVTEMGQEVTMRCQPILGHNTVFWYRQTMMQGLELLAYFRNRAPLDDSGMPKDRFSAEMPDATLATLKIQPSEPRDSAVYFCASGFWTSGYEQYFGPGTRLTVT.

This clone was picked up one time. The rearrangement joins TRBV18 to TRBJ2-7, with 10 nucleotides matching TRBD1. V gave up 4 bases and J gave up 5 bases; unmatched junction bases: 2. Germline V gene sequence: CDR1 KGHSH, CDR2 LQKENI. This CDR3 has 13 residues. The DNA of the CDR3 is TGTGCCAGCTCACTCGGACAGGGGGACGAGCAGTACTTC. It encodes CASSLGQGDEQYF.

The gene calls are TRBV15 and TRBJ2-7; D might be TRBD1 (6 bases). The CDR3 sequence is 15 residues long. In germline, CDR1 is LNHNV, CDR2 YYDKDF (reference sequence). The germline V and J ends were trimmed by 1 base and 3 bases, with 13 bases remaining between them. The CDR3 here is CATSRANGQLYEQYF. The DNA of the CDR3 is TGTGCCACCAGCAGAGCTAATGGACAGCTCTACGAGCAGTACTTC.

The gene calls are TRBV7-3 and TRBJ1-1; TRBD1 matches at 9 bases. The CDR3 runs 15 residues. V shed 5 bases and J 2 bases; nucleotides not matched to a gene: 6. From germline, CDR1 is SGHTA and CDR2 FQGTGA. The DNA of the CDR3 is TGTGCCAGCAGCGAGAGGGGACAGGGCAACACTGAAGCTTTCTTT. Translation gives CASSERGQGNTEAFF.

This chain joins TRBV9 and TRBJ2-1; 9 positions agree with TRBD2. Trimming took 0 bases from V and 9 from J; bases not matched to a gene: 13. Germline V gene data show CDR1 as SGDLS and CDR2 as YYNGEE. This CDR3 spans 17 amino acids. CDR3 coding DNA: TGTGCCAGCAGCGTAGTAGGCGGGCGGGAGGGCGGGAGTGAGCAGTTCTTC. Amino acids: CASSVVGGREGGSEQFF.

This clone occurred once. This chain uses TRBV19 with TRBJ2-1; D is ambiguous. Germline CDR1 and CDR2: LNHDA and SQIVND (reference sequence). This CDR3 has 12 amino acids. Between the trimmed V and J ends, which lost 5 bases and 1 base, there was a span of 3 bases. The CDR3, as DNA: TGTGCCAGTAGTCAGTCCTACAATGAGCAGTTCTTC. Translated, it gives CASSQSYNEQFF.

This chain connects TRBV5-1 to TRBJ2-3; 12 nucleotides line up with TRBD2. CDR1 is SGHRS and CDR2 is YFSETQ in the germline V gene. The CDR3 runs to 15 residues. Unmatched junction bases numbered 5, after V lost 1 base and J lost 8 bases. CDR3 sequence (DNA): TGCGCCAGCAGCTTGCCTAGCGGGAGGGAAGGTACGCAGTATTTT. It encodes CASSLPSGREGTQYF.